These 6 T cell receptor beta chains came from one sample sequenced in a study of cytomegalovirus exposure and HLA in healthy donors. PCR primers comprised 60 Vbeta and 13 Jbeta primers. Sequenced by immunoSEQ multiplex PCR; TCRdb stores in-frame clones only, minus some. The repertoire consists of around 130,000 clones, with around 85% occurring once and the leading ten covering roughly 6.7%. Sequencing was done on a sample of PBMCs. The receptor source for this set is a woman under 40 in good health and CMV-seropositive.

The J gene is TRBJ2-1, the V gene TRBV11-2; TRBD1 agrees at 7 bases. Germline V gene data show CDR1 as SGHAT and CDR2 as FQNNGV. V gave up 4 bases and J gave up 12 bases; unmatched junction bases: 6. CDR3 length: 12 amino acids. The CDR3 DNA reads as TGTGCCAGCAGCTCAGGGACAGTGACGCAGTTCTTC. Translated, it gives CASSSGTVTQFF.

In regard to this clone: The sample carries other DNA sequences with the same CDR3. The chain uses TRBV2 and TRBJ1-1; TRBD1 matches 7 bases. Trimming cost V 4 bases and J 5 bases; bases outside gene matches: 7. Per germline, CDR1 SNHLY and CDR2 FYNNEI. This CDR3 is built from 14 residues. The CDR3 DNA reads TGTGCCAGCAGTGGGACAGGAGGCCGAACTGAAGCTTTCTTT. It encodes CASSGTGGRTEAFF.

V gene TRBV28 combines with J gene TRBJ1-1, with TRBD1 identical over 7 bases. The CDR3 totals 14 residues. V was pared by 10 bases and J by 6 bases, with 14 bases of the junction left unmatched. Germline CDR1 is MDHEN and CDR2 is SYDVKM. The DNA for the CDR3 is TGTGCCATCAGACAGGGCGCGCGAAGCCCTGAAGCTTTCTTT. This codes for CAIRQGARSPEAFF.

The CDR3 DNA sequence: TGTGCCTGGACCTGGAACACTGAAGCTTTCTTT. This encodes CAWTWNTEAFF. V gene TRBV30 combines with J gene TRBJ1-1; D uncertain. Germline CDR1 GTSNPN, CDR2 SVGIG (reference sequence). V was shortened by 4 bases and J by 1 base, with 4 bases between the two germline ends. The CDR3 has 11 residues.

The chain employs TRBV5-5 and TRBJ2-7; D remains ambiguous. Trimming left V 4 bases short and J 3 bases short, with 14 bases between. This CDR3 spans 14 amino acids. CDR1 SGHKS and CDR2 YYEKEE come from the germline V gene (reference sequence). The CDR3 nucleotides read TGTGCCAGCAGCCCCCTAACAGACCACTACGAGCAGTACTTC. Its translation: CASSPLTDHYEQYF.

The J gene is TRBJ2-2, the V gene TRBV12-5; D remains unclear. V gave up 2 bases and J gave up 4 bases, with 14 bases separating them. Germline CDR1 reads LGHNT; CDR2 reads FRNRAP. The CDR3 runs to 16 residues. The CDR3 reads CASGLWSGSGTGELFF. Written as DNA, the CDR3 is TGTGCTAGTGGTTTGTGGTCCGGGTCGGGCACCGGGGAGCTGTTTTTT.